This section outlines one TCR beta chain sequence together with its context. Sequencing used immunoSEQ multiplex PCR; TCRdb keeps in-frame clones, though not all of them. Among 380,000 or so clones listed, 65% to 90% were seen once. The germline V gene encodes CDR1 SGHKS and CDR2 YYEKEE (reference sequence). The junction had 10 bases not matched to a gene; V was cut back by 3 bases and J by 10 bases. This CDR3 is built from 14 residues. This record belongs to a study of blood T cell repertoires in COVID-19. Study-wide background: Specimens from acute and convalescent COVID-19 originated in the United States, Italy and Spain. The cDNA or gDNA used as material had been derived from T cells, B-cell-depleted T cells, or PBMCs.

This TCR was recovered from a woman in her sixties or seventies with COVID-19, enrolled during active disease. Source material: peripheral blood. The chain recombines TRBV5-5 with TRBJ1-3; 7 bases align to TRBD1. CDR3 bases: TGTGCCAGCAGCTACGACAGGGAAGGGGGAACCATATATTTT. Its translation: CASSYDREGGTIYF.